Below are 23 T cell receptor beta chains sequenced from a single sample in a study of OX40 agonist ivuxolimab in advanced cancers. Sequencing used immunoSEQ multiplex PCR; TCRdb keeps in-frame clones, though not all of them. The top ten hold 1.5% to 2% of the sample, which has fewer than 8,500 clones, more than 80% seen once. Sequenced here: CD4+ or CD8+ T cells sorted from blood, sampled in a trial of the OX40 agonist ivuxolimab. Every receptor here comes from an adult with an advanced solid tumor such as melanoma, head and neck, liver or kidney cancer.

The V gene is TRBV9, the J gene TRBJ2-3; D is unresolved. The CDR3 sequence is 13 residues long. Between the trimmed V and J ends, which lost 0 bases and 4 bases, there was a span of 6 bases. CDR1 and CDR2 (germline): SGDLS, YYNGEE. The CDR3 protein is CASSVAVPDTQYF. DNA for the CDR3: TGTGCCAGCAGCGTAGCGGTACCAGATACGCAGTATTTT.

The CDR3 region has the DNA TGTGCCAGCAGTCCCATACAGGGGGGAGCTTTCTTT. It codes for CASSPIQGGAFF. The chain couples TRBV6-5 to TRBJ1-1; 8 nucleotides agree with TRBD1. V was clipped by 5 bases and J by 10 bases; unmatched bases: 6. The V gene's germline CDR1 is MNHEY and CDR2 SVGAGI. This CDR3 region has 12 residues.

The chain links TRBV18 to TRBJ1-1, with D uncertain. This CDR3 comprises 13 residues. Germline-derived CDR1 and CDR2 are KGHSH and LQKENI. The V gene lost 2 bases and the J gene lost 6 bases, with 10 bases spanning the gap. The CDR3 DNA follows: TGTGCCAGCTCACCAAGGACGGATTCTGAAGCTTTCTTT. Its translation: CASSPRTDSEAFF.

The chain has TRBV4-2 and TRBJ2-2, with 10 bases aligning to TRBD1. Germline V gene data show CDR1 as LGHNA and CDR2 as YNFKEQ. V trimming: 4 bases; J trimming: 0 bases; junction bases outside the gene matches: 2. The CDR3 runs 16 residues. CDR3 bases: TGTGCCAGCAGCCCCGGGACAGGGGCGAACACCGGGGAGCTGTTTTTT. It translates to CASSPGTGANTGELFF.

This chain links TRBV11-1 with TRBJ1-6, with no clear D. Germline V lookup: CDR1 SGHAT, CDR2 FQDESV (reference sequence). CDR3 length: 13 residues. V gave up 5 bases and J gave up 7 bases, with 9 bases separating them. The CDR3 is CASSLWSNSPLHF. DNA of the CDR3: TGTGCCAGCAGCCTCTGGTCAAATTCACCCCTCCACTTT.

This CDR3 is CASSLARDPAYEQYF. The DNA for the CDR3 is TGTGCCAGCAGCTTAGCGCGGGACCCGGCGTACGAGCAGTACTTC. The V and J genes are TRBV7-2 and TRBJ2-7; weak D call: TRBD2 (6 bases). Trimming removed 0 bases from V and 4 bases from J, with 13 bases in between. Looked up from germline, CDR1 is SGHTA and CDR2 is FQGNSA. CDR3 size: 15 residues.

The J gene is TRBJ1-4, the V gene TRBV5-1, with a tentative D call TRBD1 (5 bases). From germline, CDR1 is SGHRS and CDR2 YFSETQ. Trimming pared 3 bases from V and 7 bases from J, leaving 13 bases between. This CDR3 is 14 amino acids long. The CDR3 sequence is CASSSRGVGEKLFF. Here the CDR3 DNA reads TGCGCCAGCAGCTCGCGGGGCGTGGGTGAAAAACTGTTTTTT.

The rearrangement links TRBV2 to TRBJ2-3; no firm D call. The CDR3 has 12 amino acids. V lost 7 bases, J lost 6 bases, and 11 bases lay in between. Germline V gives CDR1 SNHLY, CDR2 FYNNEI. CDR3: CASTLTWDTQYF. The CDR3 DNA reads TGTGCCAGCACTCTGACGTGGGATACGCAGTATTTT.

The count of this clone is one. CDR3 coding DNA: TGCGCCAGCAGCCTTACAAGGGTACAGGGGTCACCCCTCCACTTT. This encodes CASSLTRVQGSPLHF. V and J are TRBV4-3 and TRBJ1-6; TRBD1 matches 7 bases. Germline V lookup: CDR1 LGHNA, CDR2 YSLEER. The V segment lost 4 bases and the J segment 10 bases; nucleotides outside the gene matches: 10. The CDR3 contains 15 residues.

The chain combines TRBV4-1 with TRBJ1-5; D unclear. The CDR3 has 15 amino acids. The germline gives CDR1 MGHRA, CDR2 YSYEKL. Between the trimmed V and J ends, which lost 1 base and 1 base, there was a span of 8 bases. The CDR3 DNA sequence: TGCGCCAGCAGCCAAGTGCAGGAGAGCAATCAGCCCCAGCATTTT. Translating gives CASSQVQESNQPQHF.

Only one count was recorded for this clone. This chain joins TRBV10-2 and TRBJ2-3, with 10 bases lining up with TRBD2. Trimming cost V 1 base and J 0 bases; bases outside gene matches: 7. This CDR3 comprises 18 residues. CDR1 is WSHSY and CDR2 is SAAADI in the germline V gene. The CDR3 spells CASSELAGGISSTDTQYF. CDR3 coding DNA: TGCGCCAGCAGTGAGTTAGCGGGGGGAATCTCTAGCACAGATACGCAGTATTTT.

This chain uses TRBV28 with TRBJ2-1, with 9 bases fitting TRBD1. With V trimmed by 7 bases and J by 1 base, 17 bases remained unmatched. Germline V lookup: CDR1 MDHEN, CDR2 SYDVKM. The CDR3 totals 19 residues. The CDR3 reads CASILRDRAGRLSYNEQFF. The CDR3 nucleotides are TGTGCCAGCATCCTCCGGGACAGGGCCGGGAGACTGTCCTACAATGAGCAGTTCTTC.

This clone was seen once. J is TRBJ2-7 and V is TRBV5-4, with TRBD1 matching over 8 bases. This CDR3 contains 14 residues. The germline CDR1 and CDR2 sequences are SGHNT and YYREEE (reference sequence). V lost 4 bases, J lost 0 bases, and 3 bases stayed unmatched. The CDR3 sequence: CASSAGQGSYEQYF. CDR3 bases: TGTGCCAGCAGCGCCGGACAGGGCTCCTACGAGCAGTACTTC.

The chain employs TRBV18 and TRBJ1-4; D unresolved. CDR1 is KGHSH and CDR2 is LQKENI in the germline V gene. V shed 3 bases and J shed 0 bases, with 8 bases lying between them. The CDR3 covers 15 residues. CDR3 nucleotide sequence: TGTGCCAGCTCACCCGCGCTTTCAACTAATGAAAAACTGTTTTTT. As protein: CASSPALSTNEKLFF. Drawing the rest from reference TRBV18 and TRBJ1-4, the complete variable domain is NAGVMQNPRHLVRRRGQEARLRCSPMKGHSHVYWYRQLPEEGLKFMVYLQKENIIDESGMPKERFSAEFPKEGPSILRIQQVVRGDSAAYFCASSPALSTNEKLFFGSGTQLSVL.

The V gene is TRBV19, the J gene TRBJ2-7; either TRBD1 or TRBD2 may supply D (7 bases each). Germline-derived CDR1 and CDR2 are LNHDA and SQIVND (reference sequence). The CDR3 totals 12 residues. V gave up 5 bases and J gave up 7 bases, with 12 bases separating them. CDR3 region: CASSYRGGEQYF. The CDR3 nucleotides are TGTGCCAGTAGTTACAGGGGAGGGGAGCAGTACTTC. The whole variable domain, filled in from reference TRBV19 and TRBJ2-7, reads DGGITQSPKYLFRKEGQNVTLSCEQNLNHDAMYWYRQDPGQGLRLIYYSQIVNDFQKGDIAEGYSVSREKKESFPLTVTSAQKNPTAFYLCASSYRGGEQYFGPGTRLTVT.

The chain couples TRBV9 to TRBJ1-1; the D gene is possibly TRBD1 (5 bases). Germline CDR1 and CDR2: SGDLS and YYNGEE. V dropped 6 bases and J dropped 4 bases, with 25 bases sitting between them. This CDR3 is built from 17 residues. The CDR3 DNA sequence: TGTGCCAGCACCGCGGGGACGGTTCCGACCTGGGGCACTGAAGCTTTCTTT. Its protein is CASTAGTVPTWGTEAFF.

The chain carries TRBV19 and TRBJ2-6, with D possibly matching TRBD1 (5 bases). Trimming shortened V by 11 bases and J by 0 bases, and 20 bases separated the two germline ends. This CDR3 spans 17 amino acids. CDR1 LNHDA and CDR2 SQIVND come from the germline V gene (reference sequence). CDR3 sequence reads: CASSLGQAISGANVLTF. CDR3 nucleotide sequence: TGTGCCTCCTCATTGGGGCAGGCCATCTCTGGGGCCAACGTCCTGACTTTC.

CDR3 sequence reads: CASKPGQYNEQFF. CDR3 DNA: TGTGCCAGCAAGCCTGGACAGTACAATGAGCAGTTCTTC. This chain uses TRBV28 with TRBJ2-1, with a tentative D call TRBD1 (6 bases). The CDR3 runs 13 residues. Germline assignment: CDR1 MDHEN and CDR2 SYDVKM. Between the trimmed V and J ends, which lost 7 bases and 4 bases, there was a span of 11 bases.

The J gene is TRBJ2-3, the V gene TRBV9; D is unresolved. The CDR3 is made up of 15 amino acids. Deletions cut 1 base from V and 3 bases from J, with 12 bases between. The germline gives CDR1 SGDLS, CDR2 YYNGEE. CDR3 nucleotides: TGTGCCAGCAGCGTATCAGCAGGAGCGACAGATACGCAGTATTTT. Residues: CASSVSAGATDTQYF.

The table lists this clone with a few counts. The gene calls are TRBV11-1 and TRBJ1-4; D may be TRBD1 (6 bases). CDR3 length: 17 residues. Germline V gene sequence: CDR1 SGHAT, CDR2 FQDESV (reference sequence). The ends were cut back, 5 bases at V and 0 bases at J, with 16 bases in the middle. The CDR3 coding sequence is TGTGCCAGCAGCCCTGGACAGAGTTTCGCAACTAATGAAAAACTGTTTTTT. The encoded protein is CASSPGQSFATNEKLFF.

The chain recombines TRBV14 with TRBJ1-1; 7 bases agree with TRBD1. There are 13 residues in the CDR3. Germline V gives CDR1 SGHDN, CDR2 FVKESK. With 4 bases clipped from V and 6 bases from J, the junction kept 5 bases outside the gene matches. The CDR3 region is CASSRNRGAEAFF. In nucleotides, the CDR3 is TGTGCCAGCAGCCGCAACAGGGGCGCTGAAGCTTTCTTT.

This sequence joins TRBV28 and TRBJ2-5, with 7 bases identical to TRBD2. Per the germline V gene, CDR1 is MDHEN and CDR2 is SYDVKM. The CDR3 totals 14 residues. With V trimmed by 4 bases and J by 4 bases, 6 bases remained unmatched. This CDR3 reads CASSSNPGGETQYF. CDR3 in DNA: TGTGCCAGCAGTTCCAACCCGGGGGGAGAGACCCAGTACTTC.

The chain joins TRBV7-8 to TRBJ1-1; D gene unclear. V was cut by 4 bases and J by 1 base, with 10 bases left in between. The CDR3 is 14 residues long. The V gene's germline CDR1 is SGHVS and CDR2 FQNEAQ. Written as DNA, the CDR3 is TGTGCCAGCAGCTCGATACCTACGAACACTGAAGCTTTCTTT. Residues: CASSSIPTNTEAFF. The variable domain in full, completed from reference TRBV7-8 and TRBJ1-1, reads GAGVSQSPRYKVAKRGQDVALRCDPISGHVSLFWYQQALGQGPEFLTYFQNEAQLDKSGLPSDRFFAERPEGSVSTLKIQRTQQEDSAVYLCASSSIPTNTEAFFGQGTRLTVV.